Below, 3 T cell receptor beta chains from the same sample are listed, as sequenced in a study of T cells in Graves' hyperthyroidism and ophthalmopathy. Amplification of TCR beta CDR3 regions used RNA as the template. A first-round RT-PCR of the TCR CDR3 used the HTBI primer set. MiXCR, run by TCRdb on the multiplex PCR reads, gives a single entry per CDR3 protein. This sample has 750,000 to 900,000 distinct CDR3 sequences, with around 38% found just once. The sample consisted of blood. The receptor source for this set is a man between 18 and 35 years old with Graves' hyperthyroidism.

The chain couples TRBV6-5 to TRBJ2-5; TRBD1 or TRBD2 may be the D gene (5 bases each). The germline gives CDR1 MNHEY, CDR2 SVGAGI. The CDR3 totals 18 residues. Trimming left V 4 bases short and J 4 bases short, with 25 bases between. DNA of the CDR3: TGTGCCAGCAGTTCCTGGCGGACGGGGCCTATCGAACTAGAGACCCAGTACTTC. Protein: CASSSWRTGPIELETQYF.

This clonotype occurred many times. V usage is TRBV7-6 and J usage is TRBJ2-5; D remains ambiguous. CDR1 and CDR2 from the germline V gene are SGHVS and FNYEAQ. V lost 5 bases and J lost 5, with 9 bases in between. CDR3 length: 12 amino acids. The CDR3 DNA is TGTGCCAGCAGCGGGAATGAGGAGACCCAGTACTTC. Its protein is CASSGNEETQYF. Full variable domain (outside the CDR3, taken from reference TRBV7-6 and TRBJ2-5): GAGVSQSPRYKVTKRGQDVALRCDPISGHVSLYWYRQALGQGPEFLTYFNYEAQQDKSGLPNDRFSAERPEGSISTLTIQRTEQRDSAMYRCASSGNEETQYFGPGTRLLVL.

This clonotype occurred many times. This sequence joins TRBV7-8 and TRBJ2-6; D uncertain. Trimming took off 2 bases at V and 0 bases at J, with 8 bases between the two ends. CDR1 and CDR2 (germline): SGHVS, FQNEAQ. The CDR3 contains 16 residues. The CDR3 DNA follows: TGTGCCAGCAGCTTACCTGGCCTCTCTGGGGCCAACGTCCTGACTTTC. Translated: CASSLPGLSGANVLTF.